Presented here are 9 T cell receptor beta chains from one specimen sequenced in a study of T cell responses to AZD1222 COVID-19 vaccine. Data came from immunoSEQ multiplex PCR; TCRdb stores just in-frame clones and leaves some out. The profile covers roughly 190,000 clones, with 85% to 95% appearing a single time and 1% to 1.5% taken by the ten largest. The sequenced sample was peripheral blood, obtained on day 0 of AZD1222 vaccination. These receptors came from an adult in good health.

CDR3 in DNA: TGTGCCAGTAGTATAGAGGTCAACTATGGCTACACCTTC. This gives the protein CASSIEVNYGYTF. V and J are TRBV19 and TRBJ1-2; D uncertain. CDR1 and CDR2 (germline): LNHDA, SQIVND (reference sequence). CDR3 size: 13 residues. Trimming took off 0 bases at V and 2 bases at J, with 4 bases between the two ends.

This chain connects TRBV19 to TRBJ2-5; possibly TRBD1 or TRBD2 for D (5 bases each). Germline V gene lookup returns CDR1 LNHDA and CDR2 SQIVND (reference sequence). Trimming pared 3 bases from V and 2 bases from J, leaving 19 bases between. This CDR3 contains 17 residues. The CDR3 DNA reads as TGTGCCAGTAGTATCAGGGACCAGAGCAACCCGCAAGAGACCCAGTACTTC. Translation: CASSIRDQSNPQETQYF.

The chain has TRBV27 and TRBJ1-1; 9 nucleotides match TRBD1. The V gene end was trimmed by 5 bases and the J gene end by 4 bases; junction bases not matched to a gene: 5. This CDR3 spans 14 amino acids. The V gene's germline CDR1 is MNHEY and CDR2 SMNVEV (reference sequence). CDR3 nucleotides: TGTGCCAGCAGTCGCGACAGGGGGGGCACTGAAGCTTTCTTT. As protein: CASSRDRGGTEAFF.

This clone appeared once. The chain carries TRBV19 and TRBJ1-1; 9 positions agree with TRBD1. The junction had 2 bases not matched to a gene; V was cut back by 3 bases and J by 0 bases. The CDR3 runs to 15 residues. CDR1 is LNHDA, CDR2 SQIVND, per germline (reference sequence). The CDR3 DNA follows: TGTGCCAGTAGTATGGGGACAGGGATGAACACTGAAGCTTTCTTT. Amino acid sequence: CASSMGTGMNTEAFF.

The gene calls are TRBV18 and TRBJ2-2, with TRBD1 identical over 9 bases. Looked up from germline, CDR1 is KGHSH and CDR2 is LQKENI. Unmatched junction bases numbered 4, after V lost 1 base and J lost 7 bases. The length of the CDR3 is 15 residues. DNA of the CDR3: TGTGCCAGCTCACCACGGACAGGGGCGGACGGGGAGCTGTTTTTT. Translation gives CASSPRTGADGELFF.

The rearrangement uses TRBV14 and TRBJ2-7, with TRBD1 matching over 7 bases. The CDR3 is made up of 13 amino acids. V lost 2 bases, J lost 8 bases, and 6 bases stayed unmatched. Germline V gene lookup returns CDR1 SGHDN and CDR2 FVKESK. This CDR3 is CASSQFPGQQQYF. Written as DNA, the CDR3 is TGTGCCAGCAGCCAATTTCCGGGACAGCAGCAGTACTTC.

This clone was detected once. The chain joins TRBV28 to TRBJ1-1; 7 positions match TRBD1. Trimming at V came to 7 bases and at J to 3 bases, leaving 5 bases not matched to a gene. The length of the CDR3 is 13 residues. Germline lookup yields CDR1 MDHEN and CDR2 SYDVKM. CDR3 nucleotides: TGTGCCAGCAAGGCAGGGGGGGACACTGAAGCTTTCTTT. The encoded protein is CASKAGGDTEAFF.

The V call is TRBV5-3, the J call TRBJ1-1; TRBD1 is a possible D gene (5 bases). TRBV5-3 is flagged as an ORF with uncertain function. The CDR3 is 13 residues long. Trimming pared 0 bases from V and 3 bases from J, leaving 6 bases between. DNA of the CDR3: TGTGCCAGAAGCTTGGAGGGGCACACTGAAGCTTTCTTT. Protein: CARSLEGHTEAFF.

The chain uses TRBV19 and TRBJ1-5; no clear D gene. Trimming shortened V by 8 bases and J by 0 bases, and 17 bases separated the two germline ends. CDR1 and CDR2 (germline): LNHDA, SQIVND (reference sequence). The CDR3 has 16 residues. The CDR3 loop is CASSSGRFYSNQPQHF. The CDR3 DNA follows: TGTGCCAGTTCCTCCGGCAGGTTTTATAGCAATCAGCCCCAGCATTTT.